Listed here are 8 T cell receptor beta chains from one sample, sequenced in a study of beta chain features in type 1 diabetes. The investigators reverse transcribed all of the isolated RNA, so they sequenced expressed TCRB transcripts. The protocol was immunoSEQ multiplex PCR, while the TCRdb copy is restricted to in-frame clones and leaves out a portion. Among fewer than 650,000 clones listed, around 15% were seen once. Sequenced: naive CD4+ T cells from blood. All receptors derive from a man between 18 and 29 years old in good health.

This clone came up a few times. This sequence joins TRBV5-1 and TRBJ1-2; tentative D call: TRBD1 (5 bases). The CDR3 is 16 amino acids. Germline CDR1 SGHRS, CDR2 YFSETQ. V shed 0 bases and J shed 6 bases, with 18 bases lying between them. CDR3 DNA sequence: TGCGCCAGCAGCTTGGGCATGGGACTCCGATTAGATGGCTACACCTTC. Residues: CASSLGMGLRLDGYTF.

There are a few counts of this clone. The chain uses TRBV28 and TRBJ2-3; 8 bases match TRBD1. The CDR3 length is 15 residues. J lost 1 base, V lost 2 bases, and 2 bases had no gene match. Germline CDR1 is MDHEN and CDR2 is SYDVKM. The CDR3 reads CASSLHRGGTDTQYF. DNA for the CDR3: TGTGCCAGCAGTTTACACAGGGGGGGCACAGATACGCAGTATTTT.

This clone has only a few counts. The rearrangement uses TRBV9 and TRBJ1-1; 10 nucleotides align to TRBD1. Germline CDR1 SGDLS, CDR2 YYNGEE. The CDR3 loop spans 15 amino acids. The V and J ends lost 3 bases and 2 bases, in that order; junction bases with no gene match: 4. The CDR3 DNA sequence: TGTGCCAGCAGCGCGGGGACAGGGGTTAACACTGAAGCTTTCTTT. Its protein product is CASSAGTGVNTEAFF.

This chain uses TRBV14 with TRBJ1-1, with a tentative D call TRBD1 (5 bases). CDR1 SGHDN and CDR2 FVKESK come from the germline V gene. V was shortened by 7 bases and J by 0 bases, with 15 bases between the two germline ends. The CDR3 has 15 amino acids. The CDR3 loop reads CASTRGSQLNTEAFF. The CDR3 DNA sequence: TGTGCCAGCACCCGGGGCAGCCAGTTGAACACTGAAGCTTTCTTT.

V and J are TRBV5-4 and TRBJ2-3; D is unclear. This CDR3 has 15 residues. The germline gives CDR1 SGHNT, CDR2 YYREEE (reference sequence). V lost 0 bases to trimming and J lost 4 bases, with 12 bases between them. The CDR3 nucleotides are TGTGCCAGCAGCTTGGCATCGTGGGGATCAGATACGCAGTATTTT. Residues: CASSLASWGSDTQYF.

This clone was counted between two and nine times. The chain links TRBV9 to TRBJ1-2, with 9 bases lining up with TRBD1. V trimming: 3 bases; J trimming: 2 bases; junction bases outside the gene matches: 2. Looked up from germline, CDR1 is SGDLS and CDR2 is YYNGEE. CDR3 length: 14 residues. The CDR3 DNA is TGTGCCAGCAGCGACAGGGGGCGCAACTATGGCTACACCTTC. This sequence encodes CASSDRGRNYGYTF.

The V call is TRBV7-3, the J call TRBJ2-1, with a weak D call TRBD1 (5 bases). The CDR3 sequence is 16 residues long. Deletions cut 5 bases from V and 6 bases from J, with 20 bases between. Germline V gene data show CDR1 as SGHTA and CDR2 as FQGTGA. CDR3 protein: CASSSYRSPSLNEQFF. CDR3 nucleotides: TGTGCCAGCAGCAGCTACAGGAGTCCCTCGCTCAATGAGCAGTTCTTC.

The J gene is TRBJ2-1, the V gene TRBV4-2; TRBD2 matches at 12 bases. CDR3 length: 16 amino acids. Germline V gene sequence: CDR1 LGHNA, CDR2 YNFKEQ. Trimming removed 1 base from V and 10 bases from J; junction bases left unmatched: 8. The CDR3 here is CASSQVRLAGADEQFF. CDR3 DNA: TGTGCCAGCAGCCAAGTTCGACTAGCGGGAGCTGACGAGCAGTTCTTC.